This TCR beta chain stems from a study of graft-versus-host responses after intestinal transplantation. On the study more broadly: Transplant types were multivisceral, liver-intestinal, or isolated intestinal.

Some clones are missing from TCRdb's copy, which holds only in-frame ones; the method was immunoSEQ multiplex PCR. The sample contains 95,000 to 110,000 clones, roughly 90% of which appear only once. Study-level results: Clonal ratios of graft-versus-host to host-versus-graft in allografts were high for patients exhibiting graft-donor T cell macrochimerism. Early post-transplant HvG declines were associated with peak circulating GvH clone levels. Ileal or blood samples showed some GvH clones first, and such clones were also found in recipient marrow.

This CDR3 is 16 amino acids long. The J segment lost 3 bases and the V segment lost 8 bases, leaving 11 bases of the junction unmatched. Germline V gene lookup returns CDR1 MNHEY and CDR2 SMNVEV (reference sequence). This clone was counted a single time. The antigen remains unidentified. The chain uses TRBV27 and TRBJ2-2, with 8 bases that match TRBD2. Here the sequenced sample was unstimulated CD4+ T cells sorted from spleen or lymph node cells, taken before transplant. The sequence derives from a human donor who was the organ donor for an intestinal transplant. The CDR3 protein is CASRRRGAVDTGELFF. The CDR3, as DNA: TGTGCCAGCCGTAGGCGGGGGGCTGTGGACACCGGGGAGCTGTTTTTT.